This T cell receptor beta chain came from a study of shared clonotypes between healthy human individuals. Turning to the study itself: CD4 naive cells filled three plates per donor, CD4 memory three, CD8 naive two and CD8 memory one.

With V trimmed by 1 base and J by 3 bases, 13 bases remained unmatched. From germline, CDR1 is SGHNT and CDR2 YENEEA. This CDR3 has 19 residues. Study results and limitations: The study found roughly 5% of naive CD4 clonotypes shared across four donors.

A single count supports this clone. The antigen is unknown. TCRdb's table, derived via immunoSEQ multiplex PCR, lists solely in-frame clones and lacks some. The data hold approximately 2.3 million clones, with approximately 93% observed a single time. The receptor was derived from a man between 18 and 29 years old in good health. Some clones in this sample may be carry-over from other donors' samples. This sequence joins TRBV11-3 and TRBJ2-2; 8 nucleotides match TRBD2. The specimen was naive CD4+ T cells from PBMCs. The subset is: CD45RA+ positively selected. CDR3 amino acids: CASSLGQWGGRRDTGELFF. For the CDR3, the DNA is TGTGCCAGCAGCTTAGGCCAATGGGGCGGGAGGCGAGACACCGGGGAGCTGTTTTTT.